These 30 T cell receptor beta chains originate from one sample sequenced in a study of radiotherapy plus CTLA-4 blockade in lung cancer. TCRdb keeps only in-frame clones here, not all; method: immunoSEQ multiplex PCR. The table lists about 43,000 clones, 65% to 75% of them singletons, with 20% to 30% in the top ten. The specimen comprised peripheral blood, sampled from a patient treated with radiotherapy plus ipilimumab. These receptors all come from a human donor with non-small cell lung cancer who had a partial response to radiotherapy plus ipilimumab.

The V gene is TRBV10-2, the J gene TRBJ2-4, with TRBD2 as a possible D gene (6 bases). CDR3 length: 16 residues. Germline V gene sequence: CDR1 WSHSY, CDR2 SAAADI. The V and J ends lost 8 bases and 0 bases respectively, with 17 bases between them. The CDR3 sequence: CASGGGGNIAKNIQYF. The CDR3, as DNA: TGCGCCAGCGGAGGAGGAGGGAATATAGCCAAAAACATTCAGTACTTC.

The V gene is TRBV6-1, the J gene TRBJ1-5, with D possibly matching TRBD1 (6 bases). Trimming took 4 bases from V and 4 from J, leaving 14 bases between them. The germline CDR1 and CDR2 sequences are MNHNS and SASEGT. The CDR3 length is 15 residues. The CDR3 sequence is CASSGSIGGNQPQHF. The CDR3 DNA is TGTGCCAGCAGTGGATCGATAGGGGGAAATCAGCCCCAGCATTTT.

Comments on this clone: Other DNA sequences within the sample encode an identical CDR3. The chain joins TRBV6-5 to TRBJ2-7; D may be TRBD2 (6 bases). V lost 4 bases to trimming and J lost 0 bases, with 16 bases between them. CDR3 length equals 16 residues. CDR1 and CDR2 (germline): MNHEY, SVGAGI. The CDR3 nucleotides are TGTGCCAGCAGTTTAAACACGGGGGATCTCTCCTACGAGCAGTACTTC. This gives the protein CASSLNTGDLSYEQYF.

The chain carries TRBV25-1 and TRBJ2-7, with unresolved D. V shed 2 bases and J shed 0 bases, with 5 bases lying between them. The CDR3 sequence is 13 residues long. Germline loops: CDR1 MGHDK, CDR2 SYGVNS. CDR3 region: CASSEGNSYEQYF. The CDR3, as DNA: TGTGCCAGCAGTGAAGGCAACTCCTACGAGCAGTACTTC.

The V gene is TRBV12-5, the J gene TRBJ2-5; TRBD2 might be the D (6 bases). TRBJ2-7 matches the DNA end more closely, so the J call is doubtful. Germline V gene lookup returns CDR1 LGHNT and CDR2 FRNRAP. This CDR3 has 14 amino acids. CDR3: CASGSAGRAYEQYF. As DNA, the CDR3 is TGTGCTAGTGGTTCCGCGGGACGGGCATACGAGCAGTACTTC.

J is TRBJ2-1 and V is TRBV5-1; 10 positions agree with TRBD2. Germline CDR1 SGHRS, CDR2 YFSETQ. This CDR3 comprises 18 residues. V lost 2 bases and J lost 9; bases outside the gene matches: 17. The CDR3, as DNA: TGCGCCAGCAGCTTAGGGGGGACTAGCGATATCCAGTGGGGTGAGCAGTTCTTC. Protein: CASSLGGTSDIQWGEQFF. Drawing the rest from reference TRBV5-1 and TRBJ2-1, the complete variable domain is KAGVTQTPRYLIKTRGQQVTLSCSPISGHRSVSWYQQTPGQGLQFLFEYFSETQRNKGNFPGRFSGRQFSNSRSEMNVSTLELGDSALYLCASSLGGTSDIQWGEQFFGPGTRLTVL.

V and J are TRBV13 and TRBJ2-3; TRBD2 matches 7 bases. CDR1 and CDR2 (germline): PRHDT, FYEKMQ (reference sequence). This CDR3 spans 15 amino acids. Trimming at V came to 5 bases and at J to 4 bases, leaving 9 bases not matched to a gene. The CDR3 nucleotides read TGTGCCAGCAGCCTCTCCCGGGGGGTAGCAGATACGCAGTATTTT. Protein product: CASSLSRGVADTQYF. Filled out from reference TRBV13 and TRBJ2-3, the complete variable domain reads AAGVIQSPRHLIKEKRETATLKCYPIPRHDTVYWYQQGPGQDPQFLISFYEKMQSDKGSIPDRFSAQQFSDYHSELNMSSLELGDSALYFCASSLSRGVADTQYFGPGTRLTVL.

This clone was seen a handful of times. This sequence joins TRBV5-1 and TRBJ2-1; D may be TRBD2 (7 bases). V gave up 5 bases and J gave up 7 bases, with 22 bases separating them. This CDR3 region has 16 residues. Germline CDR1 reads SGHRS; CDR2 reads YFSETQ. The CDR3 nucleotides read TGCGCCAGCAGGGGGGCTAGCGGCCGGACCGAGAATGAGCAGTTCTTC. It is translated as CASRGASGRTENEQFF. Full variable domain (remainder filled in from reference TRBV5-1 and TRBJ2-1): KAGVTQTPRYLIKTRGQQVTLSCSPISGHRSVSWYQQTPGQGLQFLFEYFSETQRNKGNFPGRFSGRQFSNSRSEMNVSTLELGDSALYLCASRGASGRTENEQFFGPGTRLTVL.

The V and J genes are TRBV12-2 and TRBJ2-3; the DNA was not used to check the table's D call, TRBD2. TRBV12-2 is described as a pseudogene. The CDR3 runs to 20 residues. CDR3 region: CASRLAEPAVRTGKTDTQYF. The CDR3 coding sequence is TGTGCAAGTCGCTTAGCGGAGCCCGCCGTTCGGACTGGAAAGACGGATACGCAGTATTTT.

CDR3 amino acids: CASTGQDYNEQFF. In DNA, the CDR3 is TGTGCCAGCACCGGACAGGATTACAATGAGCAGTTCTTC. The chain employs TRBV9 and TRBJ2-1; TRBD1 aligns across 7 bases. The germline V gene has CDR1 SGDLS and CDR2 YYNGEE. Unmatched junction bases numbered 4, after V lost 6 bases and J lost 4 bases. This CDR3 has 13 amino acids.

The gene calls are TRBV27 and TRBJ2-2, with a weak D call TRBD2 (7 bases). The CDR3 loop spans 16 amino acids. The ends were cut back, 7 bases at V and 4 bases at J, with 19 bases in the middle. Germline-derived CDR1 and CDR2 are MNHEY and SMNVEV (reference sequence). The CDR3 DNA reads TGTGCCAGCAAGGATTTGGGGGGGCCGCGCACCGGGGAGCTGTTTTTT. The encoded protein is CASKDLGGPRTGELFF.

Points on this clone: An end of the junction differs from the germline gene, which may be a read error. This chain links TRBV6-1 with TRBJ1-6, with TRBD1 as a possible D gene (5 bases). Germline lookup yields CDR1 MNHNS and CDR2 SASEGT. The CDR3 contains 12 residues. The CDR3 loop reads CASSQTNRPHHF. CDR3 coding DNA: TGTGCCAGCAGTCAAACCAACAGGCCCCACCACTTT.

The chain uses TRBV19 and TRBJ2-6; D is undetermined. In germline, CDR1 is LNHDA, CDR2 SQIVND (reference sequence). V lost 9 bases, J lost 0 bases, and 6 bases lay in between. The CDR3 length is 13 residues. For the CDR3, the DNA is TGTGCCAGCGAGTACTCTGGGGCCAACGTCCTGACTTTC. Protein: CASEYSGANVLTF.

Note on this clone: The junction departs from germline at one end; a sequencing error may be responsible. The chain recombines TRBV6-6 with TRBJ2-7; 7 bases map to TRBD2. The CDR3 consists of 14 residues. Per the germline V gene, CDR1 is MNHNY and CDR2 is SVGAGI (reference sequence). CDR3 residues: CASSHSTSIGEQYF. The CDR3 DNA reads TGTGCCAGCAGTCACTCGACTAGCATAGGCGAGCAGTACTTC.

This chain links TRBV5-1 with TRBJ1-1; perhaps TRBD1 as D (5 bases). V shed 4 bases and J shed 6 bases, with 16 bases lying between them. Germline V gene sequence: CDR1 SGHRS, CDR2 YFSETQ. There are 14 residues in the CDR3. CDR3: CASSLQGTKAEAFF. The CDR3 nucleotides are TGCGCCAGCAGCCTCCAGGGAACCAAGGCTGAAGCTTTCTTT.

The V gene is TRBV13, the J gene TRBJ1-1; TRBD1 is a possible D gene (5 bases). Germline V gives CDR1 PRHDT, CDR2 FYEKMQ (reference sequence). The CDR3 length is 14 residues. Trimming removed 5 bases at V and 4 bases at J, with 14 bases between. CDR3 in DNA: TGTGCCAGCAGCCGCCTTGTGGGGGGCACTGAAGCTTTCTTT. It yields the protein CASSRLVGGTEAFF.

This clone was seen a few times. The chain carries TRBV9 and TRBJ2-3, with TRBD2 matching 9 bases. V trimming: 4 bases; J trimming: 2 bases; junction bases outside the gene matches: 5. The CDR3 spans 15 residues. Germline CDR1 reads SGDLS; CDR2 reads YYNGEE. The chain's CDR3 is CASSTSGGITDTQYF. CDR3 bases: TGTGCCAGCAGCACCAGCGGGGGGATCACAGATACGCAGTATTTT. Variable domain in full (rest from reference TRBV9 and TRBJ2-3): DSGVTQTPKHLITATGQRVTLRCSPRSGDLSVYWYQQSLDQGLQFLIQYYNGEERAKGNILERFSAQQFPDLHSELNLSSLELGDSALYFCASSTSGGITDTQYFGPGTRLTVL.

The V gene is TRBV4-3, the J gene TRBJ1-1, with a tentative D call TRBD1 (6 bases). The CDR3 sequence is 14 residues long. Per the germline V gene, CDR1 is LGHNA and CDR2 is YSLEER. V was pared by 3 bases and J by 1 base, with 9 bases between. The CDR3 DNA follows: TGCGCCAGCAGCCATGTGGACAGGAACACTGAAGCTTTCTTT. Translating it yields CASSHVDRNTEAFF.

The chain uses TRBV5-1 and TRBJ1-1; 8 positions match TRBD1. CDR3 size: 16 residues. V dropped 0 bases and J dropped 5; count of bases not matched to a gene: 9. CDR1 and CDR2 from the germline V gene are SGHRS and YFSETQ. CDR3 sequence: CASSLGGQGGWTEAFF. Written as DNA, the CDR3 is TGCGCCAGCAGCTTGGGTGGACAGGGTGGATGGACTGAAGCTTTCTTT.

This sequence joins TRBV7-2 and TRBJ2-7; D uncertain. The CDR3 covers 11 residues. Germline loops: CDR1 SGHTA, CDR2 FQGNSA. V lost 5 bases, J lost 1 base, and 3 bases lay in between. DNA for the CDR3: TGTGCCAGCAGCCCATCCTACGAGCAGTACTTC. Translation gives CASSPSYEQYF.

This chain links TRBV4-2 with TRBJ2-5, with a possible D match to TRBD1 (6 bases). In germline, CDR1 is LGHNA, CDR2 YNFKEQ. CDR3 length equals 16 residues. V was shortened by 0 bases and J by 4 bases, with 15 bases between the two germline ends. The CDR3 sequence: CASSQEGAQGRETQYF. CDR3 coding DNA: TGTGCCAGCAGCCAAGAAGGGGCGCAGGGGAGAGAGACCCAGTACTTC.

The chain links TRBV2 to TRBJ2-7; D remains unclear. The V gene lost 6 bases and the J gene lost 0 bases, with 6 bases spanning the gap. This CDR3 has 12 residues. From germline, CDR1 is SNHLY and CDR2 FYNNEI. The CDR3 here is CASSSGSYEQYF. For the CDR3, the DNA is TGTGCCAGCAGCTCAGGCTCCTACGAGCAGTACTTC.

In this sample, this clone turned up many times. The rearrangement uses TRBV2 and TRBJ1-3, with D hard to call. Germline values: CDR1 SNHLY, CDR2 FYNNEI. The CDR3 is 12 residues long. The V end was cut by 7 bases, the J end by 0 bases, with 4 bases between. CDR3 sequence (DNA): TGTGCCAGCACGAGCTCTGGAAACACCATATATTTT. Translating it yields CASTSSGNTIYF.

The V gene is TRBV19, the J gene TRBJ1-1, with 9 bases matching TRBD1. CDR3 length: 15 residues. The germline V gene has CDR1 LNHDA and CDR2 SQIVND (reference sequence). The J segment lost 5 bases and the V segment lost 5 bases, leaving 9 bases of the junction unmatched. CDR3 coding DNA: TGTGCCAGTAGTGTAACAGGGGGCGGTTGGACTGAAGCTTTCTTT. Amino acids: CASSVTGGGWTEAFF.

CDR3 in DNA: TGTGCCAGCTCTCGCGACATCCCAACTAATGAAAAACTGTTTTTT. Protein sequence: CASSRDIPTNEKLFF. This chain uses TRBV18 with TRBJ1-4; D gene uncertain. The V end was cut by 6 bases, the J end by 0 bases, with 11 bases between. CDR1 KGHSH and CDR2 LQKENI come from the germline V gene. The CDR3 runs to 15 residues.

J is TRBJ1-1 and V is TRBV9; a weak D match, TRBD1 (5 bases). Between the trimmed V and J ends, which lost 0 bases and 5 bases, there was a span of 11 bases. Germline V gives CDR1 SGDLS, CDR2 YYNGEE. The CDR3 runs to 14 residues. DNA for the CDR3: TGTGCCAGCAGCGTAGGGGGAGGGGTGACTGAAGCTTTCTTT. Protein: CASSVGGGVTEAFF.

This rearrangement joins TRBV15 to TRBJ2-1, with D possibly matching TRBD1 (5 bases). The CDR3 is 13 residues long. Germline CDR1 reads LNHNV; CDR2 reads YYDKDF (reference sequence). Trimming took off 8 bases at V and 4 bases at J, with 12 bases between the two ends. CDR3 sequence reads: CATSVGPYNEQFF. The CDR3 nucleotides read TGTGCCACCTCGGTGGGGCCGTACAATGAGCAGTTCTTC.

The chain couples TRBV19 to TRBJ1-3; 7 bases map to TRBD1. J lost 2 bases, V lost 3 bases, and 10 bases had no gene match. The CDR3 runs 17 residues. The germline CDR1 and CDR2 sequences are LNHDA and SQIVND (reference sequence). CDR3 DNA: TGTGCCAGTAGTATCCAAGGGACAGCGGGCCCTGGAAACACCATATATTTT. Its translation: CASSIQGTAGPGNTIYF.

A remark on this clone: A read error may produce the germline difference seen at one junction end. The chain employs TRBV4-1 and TRBJ2-3; 9 bases match TRBD2. Looked up from germline, CDR1 is MGHRA and CDR2 is YSYEKL. This CDR3 is built from 16 residues. CDR3 nucleotides: TGCACCAGCAGCCAGGAGGGGCGGGGGGGCCGGAATACGCAGTATTTT. Amino acid sequence: CTSSQEGRGGRNTQYF.

The chain combines TRBV9 with TRBJ1-3; D might be TRBD1 (6 bases). The CDR3 runs 15 residues. V was clipped by 0 bases and J by 4 bases, with 11 bases between them. The germline gives CDR1 SGDLS, CDR2 YYNGEE. CDR3 amino acids: CASSVVDGGGNTIYF. CDR3 bases: TGTGCCAGCAGCGTAGTCGATGGGGGCGGAAACACCATATATTTT.